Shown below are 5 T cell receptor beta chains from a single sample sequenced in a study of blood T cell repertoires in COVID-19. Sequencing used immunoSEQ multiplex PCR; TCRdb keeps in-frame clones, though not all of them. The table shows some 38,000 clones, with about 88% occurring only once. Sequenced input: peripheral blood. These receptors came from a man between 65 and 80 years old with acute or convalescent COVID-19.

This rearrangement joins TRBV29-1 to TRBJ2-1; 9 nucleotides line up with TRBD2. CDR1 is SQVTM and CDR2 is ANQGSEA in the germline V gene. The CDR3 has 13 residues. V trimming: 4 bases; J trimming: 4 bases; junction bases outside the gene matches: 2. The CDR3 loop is CSVGSGGYNEQFF. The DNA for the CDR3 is TGCAGCGTTGGTAGCGGGGGATACAATGAGCAGTTCTTC.

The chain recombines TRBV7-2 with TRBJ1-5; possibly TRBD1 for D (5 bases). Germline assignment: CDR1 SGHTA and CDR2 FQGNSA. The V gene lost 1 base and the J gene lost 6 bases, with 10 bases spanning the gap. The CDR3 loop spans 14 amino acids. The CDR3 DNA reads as TGTGCCAGCAGCTTAGGGACCCAGGGTCAGCCCCAGCATTTT. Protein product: CASSLGTQGQPQHF.

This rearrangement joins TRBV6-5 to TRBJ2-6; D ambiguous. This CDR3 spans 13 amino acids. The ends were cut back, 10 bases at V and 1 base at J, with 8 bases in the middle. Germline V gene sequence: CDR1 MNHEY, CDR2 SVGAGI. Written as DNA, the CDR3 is TGTGCCACAGTAAATTCTGGGGCCAACGTCCTGACTTTC. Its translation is CATVNSGANVLTF.

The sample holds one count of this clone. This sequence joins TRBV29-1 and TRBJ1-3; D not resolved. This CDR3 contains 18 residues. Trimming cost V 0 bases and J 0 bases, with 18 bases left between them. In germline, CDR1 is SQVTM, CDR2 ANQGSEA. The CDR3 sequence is CSVEDLVCGQISGNTIYF. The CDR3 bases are TGCAGCGTTGAAGATCTTGTGTGTGGGCAAATCTCTGGAAACACCATATATTTT.

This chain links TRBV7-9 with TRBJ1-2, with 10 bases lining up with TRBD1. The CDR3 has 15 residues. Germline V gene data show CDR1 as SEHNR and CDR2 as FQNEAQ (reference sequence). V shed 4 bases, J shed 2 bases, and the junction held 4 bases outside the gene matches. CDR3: CASSSKDRGNYGYTF. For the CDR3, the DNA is TGTGCCAGCAGCTCGAAGGACAGGGGGAACTATGGCTACACCTTC.